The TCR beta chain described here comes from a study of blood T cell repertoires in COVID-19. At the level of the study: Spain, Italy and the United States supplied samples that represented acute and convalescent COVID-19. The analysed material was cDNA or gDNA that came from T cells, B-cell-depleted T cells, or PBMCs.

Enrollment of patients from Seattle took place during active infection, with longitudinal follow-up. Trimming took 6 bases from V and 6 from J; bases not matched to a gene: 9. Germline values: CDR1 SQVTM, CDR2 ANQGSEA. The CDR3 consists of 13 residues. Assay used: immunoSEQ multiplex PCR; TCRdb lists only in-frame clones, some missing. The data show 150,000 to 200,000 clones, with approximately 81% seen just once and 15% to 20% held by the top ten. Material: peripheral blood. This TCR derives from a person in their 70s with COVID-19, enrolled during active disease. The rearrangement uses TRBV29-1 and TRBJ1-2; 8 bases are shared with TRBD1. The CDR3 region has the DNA TGCAGCGTCGGAGGACAGGGCCCCCATGGCTACACCTTC. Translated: CSVGGQGPHGYTF.